This TCR beta chain was observed in a study of T cell responses to AZD1222 COVID-19 vaccine. TCRdb's table, derived via immunoSEQ multiplex PCR, lists solely in-frame clones and lacks some. The sample yields some 140,000 clones, 80% to 95% seen once. Whole-study results and caveats: Only a handful of AZD1222 recipients were seropositive at baseline. Regions 160-218 and 743-854 dominated among vaccine-associated CD4 TCRs spanning spike. Mostly white British, mostly female donors; authors suggested clonal diversity may be underestimated.

With regard to this clone: Its antigen is as yet unknown.

CDR3 length: 17 residues. Germline CDR1 and CDR2: SGHTA and FQGTGA. The V end was cut by 4 bases, the J end by 5 bases, with 23 bases between. The sample here was peripheral blood, taken on day 0 of AZD1222 vaccination. This TCR derives from an adult in good health. The rearrangement uses TRBV7-3 and TRBJ1-1; no reliable D call. The CDR3 DNA reads as TGTGCCAGCAGCTCTCAGACGGGAACACGTTTTATAACTGAAGCTTTCTTT. It codes for CASSSQTGTRFITEAFF.